The T cell receptor (beta chain) described here comes from a study of blood T cell repertoires in COVID-19. Study overall: The cDNA or gDNA used as material had been derived from T cells, B-cell-depleted T cells, or PBMCs.

CDR3 size: 15 residues. Germline V CDR1 and CDR2: LNHDA, SQIVND (reference sequence). V lost 0 bases and J lost 7, with 13 bases in between. Measured with immunoSEQ multiplex PCR; TCRdb has only the in-frame clones, and not every one. The sample includes 200,000 to 250,000 clones, approximately 82% of them seen just once. Sequencing input: peripheral blood. The gene calls are TRBV19 and TRBJ1-5, with TRBD1 as a possible D gene (6 bases). This clonotype originated in a woman younger than 35 with acute or convalescent COVID-19. Here the CDR3 DNA reads TGTGCCAGTAGTATAGACCCAGGGGAGTGGCAGCCCCAGCATTTT. This gives the protein CASSIDPGEWQPQHF.